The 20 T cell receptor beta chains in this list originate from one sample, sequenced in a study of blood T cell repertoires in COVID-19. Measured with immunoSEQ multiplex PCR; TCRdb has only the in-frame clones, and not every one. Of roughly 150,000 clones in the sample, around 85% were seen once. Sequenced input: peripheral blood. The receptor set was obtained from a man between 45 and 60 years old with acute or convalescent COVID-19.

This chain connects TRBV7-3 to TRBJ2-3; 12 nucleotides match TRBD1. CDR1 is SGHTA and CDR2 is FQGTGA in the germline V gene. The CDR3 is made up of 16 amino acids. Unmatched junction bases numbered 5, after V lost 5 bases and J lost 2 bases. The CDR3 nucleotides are TGTGCCAGCAGCCGAAAGGGACAGGGGGCCACAGATACGCAGTATTTT. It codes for CASSRKGQGATDTQYF.

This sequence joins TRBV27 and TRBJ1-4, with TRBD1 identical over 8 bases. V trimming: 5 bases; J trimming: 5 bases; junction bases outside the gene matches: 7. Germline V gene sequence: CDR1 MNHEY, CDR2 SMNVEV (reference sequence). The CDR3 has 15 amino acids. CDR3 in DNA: TGTGCCAGCAGTCTAACGGACAGGGAGAATGAAAAACTGTTTTTT. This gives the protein CASSLTDRENEKLFF.

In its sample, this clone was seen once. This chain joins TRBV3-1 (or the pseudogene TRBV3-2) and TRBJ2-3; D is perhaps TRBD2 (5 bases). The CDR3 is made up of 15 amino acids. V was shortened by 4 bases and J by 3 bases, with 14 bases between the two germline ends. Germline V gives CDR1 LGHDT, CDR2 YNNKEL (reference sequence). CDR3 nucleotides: TGTGCCAGCAGCCTGACGACTAAAGGGACAGATACGCAGTATTTT. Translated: CASSLTTKGTDTQYF.

The CDR3 protein is CASSIVSGWEPQYF. The CDR3 DNA reads as TGTGCCAGTAGTATCGTTTCGGGATGGGAGCCCCAGTACTTC. The chain carries TRBV19 and TRBJ2-5, with a possible D match to TRBD2 (5 bases). The germline gives CDR1 LNHDA, CDR2 SQIVND (reference sequence). The CDR3 extends over 14 amino acids. V was pared by 3 bases and J by 9 bases, with 17 bases between.

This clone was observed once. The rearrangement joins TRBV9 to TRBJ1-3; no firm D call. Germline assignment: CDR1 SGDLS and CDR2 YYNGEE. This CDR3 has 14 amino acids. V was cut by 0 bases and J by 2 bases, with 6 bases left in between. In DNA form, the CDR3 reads TGTGCCAGCAGCGTAGATAATACTGGAAACACCATATATTTT. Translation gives CASSVDNTGNTIYF.

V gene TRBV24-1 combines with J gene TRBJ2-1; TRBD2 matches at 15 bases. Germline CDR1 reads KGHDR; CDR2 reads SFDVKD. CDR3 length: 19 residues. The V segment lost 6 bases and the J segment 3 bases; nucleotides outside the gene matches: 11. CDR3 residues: CATSPNPGLAGGNYNEQFF. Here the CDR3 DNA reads TGTGCCACCAGTCCGAACCCGGGACTAGCGGGAGGTAACTACAATGAGCAGTTCTTC.

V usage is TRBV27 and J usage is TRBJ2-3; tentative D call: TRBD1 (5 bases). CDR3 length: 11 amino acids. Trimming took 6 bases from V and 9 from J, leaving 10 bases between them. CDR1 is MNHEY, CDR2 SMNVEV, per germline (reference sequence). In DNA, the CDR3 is TGTGCCAGCAGAGCAGGGAACACGCAGTATTTT. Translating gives CASRAGNTQYF.

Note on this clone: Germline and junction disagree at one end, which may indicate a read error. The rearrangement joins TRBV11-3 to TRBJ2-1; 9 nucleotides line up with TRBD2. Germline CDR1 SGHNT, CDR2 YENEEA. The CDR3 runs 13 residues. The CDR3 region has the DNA TGTGCCAGCAGTTCCTCGGGACTAGCTGAGCGGTTCTTC. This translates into CASSSSGLAERFF.

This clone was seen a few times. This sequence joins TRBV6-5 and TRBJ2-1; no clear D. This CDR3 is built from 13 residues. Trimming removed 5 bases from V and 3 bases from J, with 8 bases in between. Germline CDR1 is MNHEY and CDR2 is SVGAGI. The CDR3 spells CASSPSRYNEQFF. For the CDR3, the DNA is TGTGCCAGCAGTCCGTCGCGCTACAATGAGCAGTTCTTC.

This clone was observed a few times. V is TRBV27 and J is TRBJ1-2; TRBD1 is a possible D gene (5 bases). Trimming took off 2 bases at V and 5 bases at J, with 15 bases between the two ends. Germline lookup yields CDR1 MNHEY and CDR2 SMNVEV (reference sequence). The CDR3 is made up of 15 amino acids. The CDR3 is CASSLQGTGFYGYTF. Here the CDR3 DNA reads TGTGCCAGCAGTTTACAGGGCACTGGTTTTTATGGCTACACCTTC.

The CDR3 protein is CASSPDRGLTGELFF. DNA of the CDR3: TGTGCCAGCAGTCCTGACAGGGGGCTAACCGGGGAGCTGTTTTTT. The chain couples TRBV6-6 to TRBJ2-2; 10 positions agree with TRBD1. With 5 bases clipped from V and 5 bases from J, the junction kept 5 bases outside the gene matches. CDR3 length: 15 amino acids. In germline, CDR1 is MNHNY, CDR2 SVGAGI (reference sequence).

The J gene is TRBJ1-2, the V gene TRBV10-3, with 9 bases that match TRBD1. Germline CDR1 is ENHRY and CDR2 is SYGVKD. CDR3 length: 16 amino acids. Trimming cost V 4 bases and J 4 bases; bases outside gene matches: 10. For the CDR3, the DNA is TGTGCCATCAGTGGAGACTTGACAGGGGGGGTCTATGGCTACACCTTC. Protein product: CAISGDLTGGVYGYTF.

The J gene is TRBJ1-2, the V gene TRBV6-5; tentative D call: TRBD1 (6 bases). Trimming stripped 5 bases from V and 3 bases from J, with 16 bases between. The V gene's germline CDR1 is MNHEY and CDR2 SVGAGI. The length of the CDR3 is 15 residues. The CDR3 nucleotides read TGTGCCAGCAGTCCAGACACGGGACAAGACTATGGCTACACCTTC. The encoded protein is CASSPDTGQDYGYTF.

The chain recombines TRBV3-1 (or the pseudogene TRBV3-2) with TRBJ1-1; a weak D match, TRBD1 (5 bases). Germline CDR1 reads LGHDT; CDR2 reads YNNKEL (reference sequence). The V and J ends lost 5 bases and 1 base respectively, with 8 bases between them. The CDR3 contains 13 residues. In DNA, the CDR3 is TGTGCCAGCAGCACTACAGGGAACACTGAAGCTTTCTTT. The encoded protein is CASSTTGNTEAFF.

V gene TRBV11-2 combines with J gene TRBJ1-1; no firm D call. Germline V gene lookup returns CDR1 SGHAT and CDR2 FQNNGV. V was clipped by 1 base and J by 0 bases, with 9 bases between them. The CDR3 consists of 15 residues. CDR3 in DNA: TGTGCCAGCAGCTTAGTACACGGGATGAACACTGAAGCTTTCTTT. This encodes CASSLVHGMNTEAFF.

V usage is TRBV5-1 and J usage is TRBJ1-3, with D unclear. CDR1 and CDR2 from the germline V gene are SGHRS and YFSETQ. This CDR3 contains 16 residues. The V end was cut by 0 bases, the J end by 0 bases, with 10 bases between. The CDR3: CASSLDAGNSGNTIYF. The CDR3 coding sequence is TGCGCCAGCAGCTTGGACGCGGGTAACTCTGGAAACACCATATATTTT.

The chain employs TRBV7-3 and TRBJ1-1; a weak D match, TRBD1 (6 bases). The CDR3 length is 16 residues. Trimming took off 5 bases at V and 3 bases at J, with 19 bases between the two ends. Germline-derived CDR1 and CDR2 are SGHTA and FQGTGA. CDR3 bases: TGTGCCAGCAGCCCAATGTCAGGGGTAGGGGACACTGAAGCTTTCTTT. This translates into CASSPMSGVGDTEAFF.

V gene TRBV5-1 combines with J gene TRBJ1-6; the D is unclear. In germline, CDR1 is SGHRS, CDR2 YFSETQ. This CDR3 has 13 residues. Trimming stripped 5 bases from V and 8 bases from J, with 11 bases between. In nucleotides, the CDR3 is TGCGCCAGCAGGACCGGGGAGGATTCACCCCTCCACTTT. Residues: CASRTGEDSPLHF.

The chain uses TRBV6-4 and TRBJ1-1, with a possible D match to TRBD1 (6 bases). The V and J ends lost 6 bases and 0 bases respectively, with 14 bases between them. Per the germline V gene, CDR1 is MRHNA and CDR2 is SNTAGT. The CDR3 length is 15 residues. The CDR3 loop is CASSPTGVMNTEAFF. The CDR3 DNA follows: TGTGCCAGCAGCCCGACAGGAGTAATGAACACTGAAGCTTTCTTT.

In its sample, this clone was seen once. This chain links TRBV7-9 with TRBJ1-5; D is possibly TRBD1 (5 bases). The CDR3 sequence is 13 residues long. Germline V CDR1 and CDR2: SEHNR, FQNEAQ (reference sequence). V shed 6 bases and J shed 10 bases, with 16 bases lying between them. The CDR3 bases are TGTGCCAGCAGAATCGATGGGACTTATCCCCAGCATTTT. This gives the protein CASRIDGTYPQHF. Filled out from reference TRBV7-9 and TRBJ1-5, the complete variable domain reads DTGVSQNPRHKITKRGQNVTFRCDPISEHNRLYWYRQTLGQGPEFLTYFQNEAQLEKSRLLSDRFSAERPKGSFSTLEIQRTEQGDSAMYLCASRIDGTYPQHFGDGTRLSIL.